Described below is a single T cell receptor (beta chain) sequence and its context. The sample originates from a study of blood T cell repertoires in COVID-19. Authors' methods: Amplification from reference gene primers served as the basis for estimated nucleated cell counts. This table comes from immunoSEQ multiplex PCR, and its TCRdb copy is limited to in-frame clones, with some not included. V and J calls and clone size are as listed in that table; D and trimming were resolved from the DNA. The table has approximately 500,000 clones, around nine tenths seen once. This CDR3 has 17 amino acids. V was cut by 0 bases and J by 2 bases, with 15 bases left in between. Germline V gene sequence: CDR1 LGHDT, CDR2 YNNKEL (reference sequence).

The receptor was isolated from a woman between 50 and 59 years old with COVID-19, enrolled during active disease. Sequencing used peripheral blood. The J gene is TRBJ2-3, the V gene TRBV3-1 (or the pseudogene TRBV3-2), with a possible D match to TRBD2 (5 bases). In DNA, the CDR3 is TGTGCCAGCAGCCAAGAGCGGACGCGGGCCCTCACAGATACGCAGTATTTT. Protein: CASSQERTRALTDTQYF.